A selection of T cell receptor beta chains follows, all from one sample in a study of regulatory T cells in long-lasting Graves disease. TCRdb redid the calling of the multiplex PCR reads with MiXCR, one entry per CDR3 protein. The data contain 320,000 or so distinct CDR3 sequences, about 18% of them singletons. The specimen comprised peripheral blood mononuclear cells (PBMCs), sampled at new diagnosis, from a patient treated with antithyroid drugs. These receptors were taken from a female donor with Graves disease. The CDR3 runs from the conserved cysteine through the conserved F or W. The D gene is left open where the match is weak. Size is omitted from some rows. Given values are once, few, many or a class for expanded clones.

size,V,J,D,CDR3,DNA
many,TRBV20-1,TRBJ2-1,.,CSAAVAEDYNEQFF,TGCAGTGCTGCTGTAGCAGAGGACTACAATGAGCAGTTCTTC
many,TRBV28,TRBJ1-1,.,CASSLQKSEAFF,TGTGCCAGCAGTTTACAAAAAAGTGAAGCTTTCTTT
many,TRBV6-1,TRBJ2-3,TRBD1,CTTGGSRGGDTQYF,TGTACCACAGGGGGATCCCGGGGTGGAGATACGCAGTATTTT
many,TRBV10-2,TRBJ2-4,.,CALMGRRVAKNIQYF,TGCGCCCTCATGGGCCGGAGAGTAGCCAAAAACATTCAGTACTTC
many,TRBV18,TRBJ2-3,.,CASSPPLVTDTQYF,TGTGCCAGCTCACCACCCCTGGTTACAGATACGCAGTATTTT
many,TRBV7-6,TRBJ2-7,TRBD1,CASSQTGHVYEQYF,TGTGCCAGCAGTCAGACAGGGCATGTTTACGAGCAGTACTTC
.,TRBV20-1,TRBJ1-1,TRBD1,CSAGRTGTGAFF,TGCAGTGCTGGAAGGACCGGGACAGGGGCTTTCTTT
many,TRBV10-2,TRBJ2-7,TRBD2,CASRLATNHEQYF,TGCGCCAGCCGACTAGCGACGAACCACGAGCAGTACTTC
.,TRBV6-1,TRBJ2-2,.,CASSRYLGFNPGELFF,TGTGCCAGCAGCCGCTACCTGGGATTTAACCCGGGGGAGCTGTTTTTT
many,TRBV6-1,TRBJ2-7,TRBD1,CASSARDRGNYEQYF,TGTGCCAGCAGTGCTAGGGACAGGGGGAATTACGAGCAGTACTTC
once,TRBV4-2,TRBJ1-4,.,CASSQDGPEPNEKLFF,TGTGCCAGCAGCCAAGACGGGCCGGAGCCTAATGAAAAACTGTTTTTT
few,TRBV7-2,TRBJ1-3,TRBD1,CASSSGQGAPGNTIYF,TGTGCCAGCAGCTCGGGACAGGGGGCGCCTGGAAACACCATATATTTT
.,TRBV15,TRBJ2-7,TRBD2,CATSRATSGRASEQYF,TGTGCCACCAGCAGGGCTACTAGCGGGAGGGCTAGTGAGCAGTACTTC
many,TRBV11-2,TRBJ2-5,.,CASSLSQGETQYF,TGTGCCAGCAGCTTATCTCAGGGAGAGACCCAGTACTTC
many,TRBV27,TRBJ2-7,TRBD1,CASTMDGTGDYEQYF,TGTGCCAGCACCATGGACGGGACAGGGGACTACGAGCAGTACTTC
many,TRBV12-5,TRBJ2-3,TRBD2,CASGTSGGLAFTDTQYF,TGTGCTAGTGGTACCTCCGGGGGGTTGGCCTTTACAGATACGCAGTATTTT
many,TRBV18,TRBJ2-3,.,CASSPLRFRGTDTQYF,TGTGCCAGCTCACCGCTCAGGTTCCGGGGGACAGATACGCAGTATTTT
many,TRBV28,TRBJ1-1,.,CASSSPSEAFF,TGTGCCAGCAGTTCCCCATCTGAAGCTTTCTTT
many,TRBV30,TRBJ2-2,.,CAWSVRSDTGELFF,TGTGCCTGGAGTGTACGGTCTGATACCGGGGAGCTGTTTTTT
many,TRBV10-3,TRBJ2-2,.,CAVGRVSDGGELFF,TGTGCCGTGGGAAGGGTCTCAGACGGCGGGGAGCTGTTTTTT
many,TRBV5-6,TRBJ1-6,.,CASSLGGSPLHF,TGTGCCAGCAGCTTGGGTGGCTCACCCCTCCACTTT
.,TRBV7-6,TRBJ2-7,.,CASSLGPMNEQYF,TGTGCCAGCAGCTTAGGCCCCATGAACGAGCAGTACTTC
.,TRBV29-1,TRBJ1-3,TRBD1,CSVAGTGAGNTIYF,TGCAGCGTCGCCGGGACAGGGGCTGGAAACACCATATATTTT
few,TRBV6-9,TRBJ2-3,TRBD2,CASSFRSGGAGDTQYF,TGTGCCAGCAGTTTTCGCAGCGGGGGCGCGGGGGATACGCAGTATTTT
many,TRBV30,TRBJ2-2,.,CAAGRGHANTGELFF,TGTGCCGCGGGCAGGGGTCACGCGAACACCGGGGAGCTGTTTTTT
many,TRBV2,TRBJ2-7,.,CASSLALKFHEQYF,TGTGCCAGCAGTTTAGCGCTGAAGTTTCACGAGCAGTACTTC
many,TRBV18,TRBJ2-3,TRBD2,CASSPYLAGATDTQYF,TGTGCCAGCTCACCTTATCTAGCGGGAGCCACAGATACGCAGTATTTT
many,TRBV2,TRBJ2-7,.,CASSEPRGQGAYEQYF,TGTGCCAGCAGTGAACCACGGGGGCAGGGGGCCTACGAGCAGTACTTC
.,TRBV5-1,TRBJ2-3,TRBD2,CASSLGRPGGGGDTQYF,TGCGCCAGCAGCTTGGGGCGGCCGGGGGGTGGTGGAGATACGCAGTATTTT
.,TRBV15,TRBJ2-7,.,CATSRDSTYEQYF,TGTGCCACCAGCAGAGATTCGACCTACGAGCAGTACTTC
.,TRBV10-2,TRBJ2-1,.,CASSRDPSSYNEQFF,TGCGCCAGCAGTCGAGACCCGAGCTCCTACAATGAGCAGTTCTTC
few,TRBV4-1,TRBJ2-5,.,CASSQDWAPGTQYF,TGCGCCAGCAGCCAAGATTGGGCTCCGGGGACCCAGTACTTC
many,TRBV10-2,TRBJ2-5,TRBD2,CASSGPGGGQETQYF,TGCGCCAGCAGTGGACCGGGGGGTGGTCAAGAGACCCAGTACTTC
.,TRBV20-1,TRBJ2-1,TRBD1,CSAREGQGTFNNEQFF,TGCAGTGCTAGGGAGGGACAGGGAACTTTTAACAATGAGCAGTTCTTC
.,TRBV3-1,TRBJ2-7,TRBD1,CASRGRPGTGSYYEQYF,TGTGCCAGCAGAGGTAGACCGGGGACAGGGTCCTACTACGAGCAGTACTTC
many,TRBV6-2/TRBV6-3,TRBJ2-2,TRBD1,CASNIGTGDTGELFF,TGTGCCAGCAACATCGGGACAGGGGACACCGGGGAGCTGTTTTTT
many,TRBV27,TRBJ2-7,TRBD2,CASSLERAGVEEQYF,TGTGCCAGCAGTTTAGAGCGAGCGGGAGTAGAGGAGCAGTACTTC
many,TRBV19,TRBJ2-3,.,CASKVSGNTDTQYF,TGTGCCAGTAAAGTTTCTGGGAACACAGATACGCAGTATTTT
many,TRBV18,TRBJ2-5,.,CASSPRLGETQYF,TGTGCCAGCTCACCTCGACTGGGGGAGACCCAGTACTTC
many,TRBV19,TRBJ2-2,.,CASKATVGGELFF,TGTGCCAGTAAAGCCACCGTCGGGGGGGAGCTGTTTTTT
many,TRBV19,TRBJ1-5,TRBD1,CASSIPRDRGPYSNQPQHF,TGTGCCAGTAGTATCCCCCGGGACAGGGGGCCATATAGCAATCAGCCCCAGCATTTT
few,TRBV19,TRBJ1-2,.,CASSQTDTANYGYTF,TGTGCCAGTAGCCAGACAGACACAGCTAACTATGGCTACACCTTC
few,TRBV6-1,TRBJ1-4,.,CAAVGANEKLFF,TGTGCCGCTGTGGGTGCTAATGAAAAACTGTTTTTT
few,TRBV30,TRBJ2-5,TRBD1,CAWSLQQGAGTQYF,TGTGCCTGGAGTCTGCAACAGGGGGCTGGGACCCAGTACTTC
few,TRBV28,TRBJ2-5,.,CASSFDSADRRQETQYF,TGTGCCAGCAGTTTTGATTCAGCTGACCGGCGGCAAGAGACCCAGTACTTC
many,TRBV11-2,TRBJ2-3,TRBD2,CASSRAGGGYITDTQYF,TGTGCCAGCAGCAGAGCGGGAGGGGGATACATCACAGATACGCAGTATTTT
many,TRBV10-3,TRBJ2-7,TRBD2,CAIGLAGSASYEQYF,TGTGCCATTGGACTAGCGGGATCGGCATCCTACGAGCAGTACTTC
.,TRBV9,TRBJ2-1,TRBD2,CASSVGGTSDRSYNEQFF,TGTGCCAGCAGCGTAGGAGGGACTAGCGACCGCTCCTACAATGAGCAGTTCTTC
many,TRBV11-3,TRBJ2-4,TRBD1,CASSRLGTGPNIQYF,TGTGCCAGCAGCCGACTTGGGACAGGCCCAAACATTCAGTACTTC
.,TRBV6-2/TRBV6-3,TRBJ2-5,.,CASGRQEETQYF,TGTGCCAGTGGGAGACAGGAAGAGACCCAGTACTTC
.,TRBV7-8,TRBJ1-1,.,CASSAPKVATEAFF,TGTGCCAGCAGCGCCCCTAAGGTAGCCACTGAAGCTTTCTTT
.,TRBV7-8,TRBJ1-1,TRBD1,CASSSQGQANTEAFF,TGTGCCAGCAGCTCCCAGGGACAGGCGAACACTGAAGCTTTCTTT
.,TRBV18,TRBJ1-3,.,CASSSRGALSGNTIYF,TGTGCCAGCTCATCCCGGGGCGCTCTCTCTGGAAACACCATATATTTT
many,TRBV2,TRBJ2-1,TRBD1,CASEPGGAYNEQFF,TGTGCCAGCGAACCAGGGGGTGCCTACAATGAGCAGTTCTTC
.,TRBV6-1,TRBJ2-1,.,CASRRGGGRNNEQFF,TGTGCCAGTCGAAGGGGGGGGGGACGGAACAATGAGCAGTTCTTC